This record covers a single TCR beta chain. Its antigen has not been determined. Per sample, about 250 ng of peripheral blood genomic DNA, 35,000 to 40,000 genome equivalents, was used for TRB amplification. The source of the sample is a study of T cell clusters in autoimmune cytopenias (dated by TCRdb to the late 2010s). Broadly, across the study: Of the roughly 46 healthy donor controls, approximately 23 were female, and the group had a mean age of around 51 years and a median age of roughly 63 years. For primary cytopenia, the controls were under 30 age-matched healthy donors, and for secondary cytopenia, the controls were 13 to 15 age-matched CLL patients. Autoimmune hepatitis repertoires were compared with those of some 25 age- and sex-matched healthy donors. Peripheral blood TRB and IGH repertoires were sequenced in autoimmune cytopenia patients at active disease and during treatment follow-up, alongside healthy, CLL and autoimmune hepatitis controls. The goal of the study was to find out whether patients with autoimmune cytopenia have a disease-specific immune repertoire signature that could be used as a blood-based biomarker. The median TRB sequencing depth was approximately 50,000 reads per sample, and the median number of distinct TRB clonotypes was roughly 2,000 per sample. Points the paper makes about the study in general: The cluster-lack signature was not seen for secondary cytopenia versus CLL, apparently masked by the dominant lymphoma-associated repertoire. A lack of physiological T cell clusters in primary autoimmune cytopenia patients was suggested by GLIPH, as 51 clusters were found to be exclusive to healthy donors versus under 20 exclusive to patients. Compared with active autoimmune hepatitis patients, healthy donors had almost three times as many exclusive TRB clusters, a finding consistent with an autoimmunity-wide signature. The T cell clusters were defined only in silico, and the functional role of the clusters was left to be validated experimentally. TRB repertoire shifts, with less even repertoires in secondary cytopenia and CLL, mostly reflected lymphoma bias rather than autoimmunity.

The CDR3 covers 15 residues, taking in both the cysteine and the phenylalanine. No nucleotide data were recorded. The germline V gene gives CDR1 as SGHDT and CDR2 as YYEEEE. TRB rearrangements were amplified by multiplex PCR following a touch-down protocol, with the TRB-A and TRB-B primer pools mixed in one tube. Illumina adapters and sample indices were attached to the amplicons through two consecutive PCR reactions using Phusion HS II polymerase. The amplicons were gel-purified using the NucleoSpin Gel and PCR Clean-up kit, after which quantification was performed by Qubit and quality was checked on an Agilent 2100 Bioanalyzer. Sequencing of the libraries was performed on an Illumina MiSeq with 600-cycle, single-indexed, paired-end runs. The published analysis was carried out like this. TRB reads were aligned and assembled with MiXCR version 2.1.12 using the default MiXCR reference library. A clone was defined by each unique CDR3 nucleotide sequence, and the analysis included only productive sequences with two or more reads. To assess repertoire diversity, an R script computed alpha-parameterized diversity profiles (alpha 0 to 5), which included the Shannon (alpha 1) and Simpson (alpha 2) indices. Combinatorial TRB VJ usage was computed with the tcR package and compared between cohorts by principal component analysis with ade4. TCRbeta CDR3s were clustered with GLIPH on cohort pairs matched by age and read depth, and cluster frequencies were compared by Wilcoxon test. TCRdb reprocessed the reads, so every CDR3 protein sequence counts as one entry and DNA is not shown. TCRdb, rather than the study authors, made the V and J calls. The sample's clone listing holds approximately 7,000 distinct CDR3 sequences. Clones ranked in the top ten supply 4% to 5.5% of the sample.

This sample was also put to use in a study of T cell repertoires in aging, cancer and after chemotherapy. From that second study: Donors spanned six age groups from 30 or younger to 70 or older, with at least three individuals per group. Control TCR repertoires from healthy donors were recorded over several months to years, and clear clonal overlap was observed across re-sampling. The complete dataset included about 8.8 million TCR reads. Significantly lower blood TCR diversity and higher clonality were observed in untreated patients with hematological or solid cancers than in age-matched healthy donors. In healthy donors, the decline in TCR diversity with age was mainly explained by loss of richness, whereas in cancer patients loss of evenness was also found to contribute. Median generation probability increased over the chemotherapy interval in both cancer cohorts, suggesting repertoire reconstitution through rebound thymic output. The authors noted that the repertoire data do not allow conclusions about immunological memory after chemotherapy. Peripheral blood TCR beta repertoires from healthy donors and cancer patients were profiled to examine immunoaging and T cell reconstitution after chemotherapy. The cohort comprised 220 or so cancer patients, 94 with hematological and roughly 120 with solid cancers, plus 95 healthy donors as a reference group. MiXCR versions 2.12 and 3.0.5 were used to process TRB sequences. Repertoire metrics included Shannon diversity, evenness, clonality (one minus evenness), and alpha-parameterized diversity profiles from alpha 0 to 5. The IGoR algorithm was used to calculate generation probabilities for clones in the paired samples taken before and after chemotherapy.

The clonotype was recovered from a human donor in good health. Recombination joined TRBV5-6 with TRBJ2-7. The sequenced sample was peripheral blood. CDR3 protein: CASSSDGRARHEQYF. With the rest looked up from the reference TRBV5-6 and TRBJ2-7 genes rather than sequenced, the full variable domain is DAGVTQSPTHLIKTRGQQVTLRCSPKSGHDTVSWYQQALGQGPQFIFQYYEEEERQRGNFPDRFSGHQFPNYSSELNVNALLLGDSALYLCASSSDGRARHEQYFGPGTRLTVT.